These 6 T cell receptor beta chains were sequenced from one sample in a study of cytomegalovirus exposure and HLA in healthy donors. PCR involved 60 Vbeta and 13 Jbeta primers. The table came from immunoSEQ multiplex PCR; TCRdb's copy has only in-frame clones and leaves some out. The sample shows around 99,000 clones, 82% of them seen only once. Sequenced: PBMCs. The receptors were gathered from a man in his thirties or forties in good health and CMV-seropositive.

The genes are TRBV4-1 and TRBJ2-5, with 8 bases matching TRBD2. The CDR3 sequence is 16 residues long. V shed 3 bases, J shed 5 bases, and the junction held 11 bases outside the gene matches. Germline V gene data show CDR1 as MGHRA and CDR2 as YSYEKL. CDR3 in DNA: TGCGCCAGCAGCCAGACTTTACGCGGGGGGCTTGAGACCCAGTACTTC. It encodes CASSQTLRGGLETQYF.

The table lists this clone with a few counts. This sequence joins TRBV5-1 and TRBJ2-1, with 9 bases identical to TRBD2. The CDR3 sequence is 15 residues long. The J segment lost 5 bases and the V segment lost 1 base, leaving 4 bases of the junction unmatched. In germline, CDR1 is SGHRS, CDR2 YFSETQ. CDR3: CASSLMTSGDNEQFF. The DNA for the CDR3 is TGCGCCAGCAGCTTGATGACTAGCGGAGACAATGAGCAGTTCTTC.

The V and J genes are TRBV6-4 and TRBJ1-2; 7 bases agree with TRBD1. In germline, CDR1 is MRHNA, CDR2 SNTAGT. Trimming cost V 3 bases and J 6 bases; bases outside gene matches: 7. The CDR3 runs 14 residues. The CDR3 nucleotides are TGTGCCAGCAGTGATGGCCAGGGGGGAAATGGCTACACCTTC. As protein: CASSDGQGGNGYTF.

The rearrangement joins TRBV2 to TRBJ2-7; 8 bases match TRBD1. Germline CDR1 and CDR2: SNHLY and FYNNEI. Trimming took 3 bases from V and 6 from J; bases not matched to a gene: 7. CDR3 size: 14 residues. The CDR3 spells CASSEDRAKPEQYF. The CDR3 DNA sequence: TGTGCCAGCAGTGAGGACAGGGCCAAACCCGAGCAGTACTTC.

The V call is TRBV4-1, the J call TRBJ2-7; 10 nucleotides align to TRBD2. Losses at the gene ends were 5 bases for V and 0 bases for J; bases not matched to a gene: 7. The germline V gene has CDR1 MGHRA and CDR2 YSYEKL. This CDR3 spans 16 amino acids. The CDR3 is CASSATSGDSSYEQYF. The CDR3 DNA follows: TGCGCCAGCAGCGCAACTAGCGGGGATAGCTCCTACGAGCAGTACTTC.

This chain links TRBV7-6 with TRBJ2-1, with 9 bases matching TRBD1. The V gene's germline CDR1 is SGHVS and CDR2 FNYEAQ. The CDR3 contains 15 residues. J was trimmed by 0 bases and V by 5 bases; bases with no gene match: 2. The CDR3 here is CASSQDRGSYNEQFF. CDR3 bases: TGTGCCAGCAGCCAGGACAGGGGCTCCTACAATGAGCAGTTCTTC.